The 11 T cell receptor beta chains reported below all come from one sample, sequenced in a study of blood T cell repertoires in COVID-19. Clones were read by immunoSEQ multiplex PCR, and TCRdb kept only the in-frame ones, dropping some. The repertoire holds 150,000 to 200,000 clones, with 75% to 90% as singletons. Sequencing used PBMCs or T cells enriched from blood (not recorded which). Source of these receptors: a woman in her 50s who had recovered from COVID-19.

The chain links TRBV10-3 to TRBJ1-3; D gene uncertain. The V gene's germline CDR1 is ENHRY and CDR2 SYGVKD. Trimming left V 0 bases short and J 6 bases short, with 15 bases between. This CDR3 is 16 amino acids long. The CDR3: CAISESAGVRQNTIYF. In DNA, the CDR3 is TGTGCCATCAGTGAGTCGGCCGGGGTCCGCCAAAACACCATATATTTT.

The chain uses TRBV10-2 and TRBJ2-3; 9 bases fit TRBD1. CDR1 WSHSY and CDR2 SAAADI come from the germline V gene. After removal of 6 bases from V and 1 base from J, the junction contained 11 bases not matched to a gene. The CDR3 runs 17 residues. The CDR3 sequence is CASSAQGAGVGTDTQYF. The DNA for the CDR3 is TGCGCCAGCAGCGCACAGGGGGCAGGGGTGGGCACAGATACGCAGTATTTT.

The rearrangement joins TRBV9 to TRBJ1-4, with D unresolved. Germline CDR1 and CDR2: SGDLS and YYNGEE. V lost 3 bases and J lost 7, with 16 bases in between. The CDR3 totals 15 residues. CDR3 in DNA: TGTGCCAGCAGCGCCGGCGGCGGCGGTGCTGAAAAACTGTTTTTT. Translation gives CASSAGGGGAEKLFF.

The J gene is TRBJ2-3, the V gene TRBV30; weak D call: TRBD2 (6 bases). From germline, CDR1 is GTSNPN and CDR2 SVGIG (reference sequence). The CDR3 contains 14 residues. The V end was cut by 4 bases, the J end by 4 bases, with 15 bases between. CDR3 DNA sequence: TGTGCCTGGATATCCGGCGGGAATTCAGATACGCAGTATTTT. Translated, it gives CAWISGGNSDTQYF.

The rearrangement joins TRBV27 to TRBJ1-1; possible D gene TRBD1, 6 bases. The CDR3 is 15 residues long. V lost 4 bases to trimming and J lost 0 bases, with 12 bases between them. Germline lookup yields CDR1 MNHEY and CDR2 SMNVEV (reference sequence). The CDR3 nucleotides read TGTGCCAGCAGTTCTTTGCAGGGGCTGAACACTGAAGCTTTCTTT. Translating it yields CASSSLQGLNTEAFF.

This clone turned up a few times. This chain uses TRBV9 with TRBJ2-5, with D unresolved. There are 13 residues in the CDR3. Germline V gives CDR1 SGDLS, CDR2 YYNGEE. The V and J ends lost 1 base and 7 bases respectively, with 11 bases between them. In DNA, the CDR3 is TGTGCCAGCAGCGTAACGTGGGCAGGGACCCAGTACTTC. Protein product: CASSVTWAGTQYF.

This clone came up a few times. The chain employs TRBV13 and TRBJ2-7; TRBD2 matches at 12 bases. The CDR3 loop spans 16 amino acids. CDR1 is PRHDT and CDR2 is FYEKMQ in the germline V gene (reference sequence). V was clipped by 5 bases and J by 6 bases; unmatched bases: 11. The CDR3 loop reads CASSPPASGRAGEQYV. In DNA form, the CDR3 reads TGTGCCAGCAGCCCCCCCGCTAGCGGGAGGGCCGGCGAGCAGTACGTC.

The chain uses TRBV21-1 and TRBJ1-5; the DNA was not used to check the table's D call, TRBD1. TRBV21-1 is deemed a pseudogene. CDR3 length equals 15 residues. The CDR3 DNA sequence: TGTGCCAGCAGCAAAGTTTCCCAAGGGGCGATGCCCCAGCATTTT. It encodes CASSKVSQGAMPQHF.

The gene calls are TRBV9 and TRBJ1-6, with D hard to call. The ends were cut back, 0 bases at V and 0 bases at J, with 10 bases in the middle. Germline V gene lookup returns CDR1 SGDLS and CDR2 YYNGEE. This CDR3 is 17 amino acids long. CDR3 nucleotide sequence: TGTGCCAGCAGCGTAGACGGGTTCTACTCCTATAATTCACCCCTCCACTTT. It translates to CASSVDGFYSYNSPLHF.

The chain carries TRBV12-3 or TRBV12-4 and TRBJ1-1; D remains ambiguous. V shed 4 bases and J shed 3 bases, with 9 bases lying between them. The CDR3 runs 13 residues. Written as DNA, the CDR3 is TGTGCCAGCAGTTCCTCAGCGTACACTGAAGCTTTCTTT. As protein: CASSSSAYTEAFF.

The table lists this clone with a count of one. The genes are TRBV28 and TRBJ2-1; 9 bases are shared with TRBD2. The CDR3 length is 15 residues. V gave up 3 bases and J gave up 5 bases; unmatched junction bases: 5. Per the germline V gene, CDR1 is MDHEN and CDR2 is SYDVKM. CDR3 in DNA: TGTGCCAGCAGTTTGGGGCGGGGGGGAAACAATGAGCAGTTCTTC. This gives the protein CASSLGRGGNNEQFF.